Presented here are 12 T cell receptor beta chains from one specimen sequenced in a study of cytomegalovirus exposure and HLA in healthy donors. The PCR had 60 Vbeta and 13 Jbeta primers. TCRdb's table, derived via immunoSEQ multiplex PCR, lists solely in-frame clones and lacks some. The sample consists of 150,000 to 160,000 clones, 74% of them appearing once. Sequenced sample: PBMCs. These receptors came from a man younger than 40 in good health and CMV-seronegative.

The CDR3 sequence is CVTRASYNEQFF. In DNA form, the CDR3 reads TGTGTAACGCGGGCCTCCTACAATGAGCAGTTCTTC. The chain joins TRBV7-2 to TRBJ2-1; tentatively, D is TRBD2 (5 bases). The CDR3 totals 12 residues. Germline CDR1 is SGHTA and CDR2 is FQGNSA.

This chain joins TRBV5-1 and TRBJ1-4, with 9 nucleotides matching TRBD1. The CDR3 contains 15 residues. V trimming: 4 bases; J trimming: 8 bases; junction bases outside the gene matches: 9. Germline-derived CDR1 and CDR2 are SGHRS and YFSETQ. The CDR3 loop is CASSQRGTGNEKLFF. DNA for the CDR3: TGCGCCAGCAGCCAGCGGGGGACAGGGAACGAAAAACTGTTTTTT.

The chain uses TRBV4-1 and TRBJ2-3; the D is unclear. The CDR3 is made up of 15 amino acids. V was pared by 3 bases and J by 4 bases, with 14 bases between. The germline V gene encodes CDR1 MGHRA and CDR2 YSYEKL. The CDR3 region has the DNA TGCGCCAGCAGCCACCGGGTCACGTCCCCAGATACGCAGTATTTT. Amino acids: CASSHRVTSPDTQYF.

The chain combines TRBV21-1 with TRBJ2-7; the DNA was not used to check the table's D call, TRBD1. TRBV21-1 is a recognized pseudogene. The CDR3 loop spans 16 amino acids. Here the CDR3 reads CASSKDGTGVSYEQYF. CDR3 bases: TGTGCCAGCAGCAAAGATGGTACAGGGGTATCCTACGAGCAGTACTTC.

This rearrangement joins TRBV29-1 to TRBJ2-7; TRBD1 matches at 12 bases. There are 17 residues in the CDR3. V lost 0 bases and J lost 5; bases outside the gene matches: 11. Germline V gene lookup returns CDR1 SQVTM and CDR2 ANQGSEA. The CDR3 region is CSVEEYGGTGGPDEQYF. Here the CDR3 DNA reads TGCAGCGTTGAAGAATATGGGGGGACAGGGGGCCCGGACGAGCAGTACTTC.

The chain employs TRBV28 and TRBJ1-5, with TRBD1 matching over 7 bases. Germline assignment: CDR1 MDHEN and CDR2 SYDVKM. J was trimmed by 7 bases and V by 6 bases; bases with no gene match: 9. The CDR3 has 14 amino acids. The CDR3 DNA reads TGTGCCAGCAGCCTACAGGGGTCAGGGCAGCCCCAGCATTTT. This sequence encodes CASSLQGSGQPQHF.

The gene calls are TRBV5-1 and TRBJ2-2, with 9 bases fitting TRBD1. Trimming removed 0 bases from V and 6 bases from J; junction bases left unmatched: 0. Germline V gene lookup returns CDR1 SGHRS and CDR2 YFSETQ. This CDR3 contains 14 residues. The DNA of the CDR3 is TGCGCCAGCAGCTTGGGGGACAGGGCCGGGGAGCTGTTTTTT. Translating gives CASSLGDRAGELFF.

About this clone itself: The junction shows a germline mismatch at one end, possibly a read error. This chain links TRBV29-1 with TRBJ1-2, with D perhaps TRBD1 (6 bases). CDR1 and CDR2 (germline): SQVTM, ANQGSEA. The CDR3 totals 13 residues. The CDR3 spells CSVAGTTNYSYTF. The CDR3, as DNA: TGCAGCGTGGCCGGGACAACCAACTATAGCTACACCTTC.

This clone was observed a few times. The chain carries TRBV27 and TRBJ2-5, with 9 bases aligning to TRBD1. Germline V gene data show CDR1 as MNHEY and CDR2 as SMNVEV (reference sequence). The trim removed 6 bases at V and 3 bases at J, leaving 5 bases unmatched. This CDR3 region has 14 residues. CDR3 nucleotides: TGTGCCAGCAGACACAGGACAGGGGAAGAGACCCAGTACTTC. The encoded protein is CASRHRTGEETQYF.

The V and J genes are TRBV19 and TRBJ2-4; 13 nucleotides match TRBD2. The V gene's germline CDR1 is LNHDA and CDR2 SQIVND (reference sequence). The CDR3 contains 15 residues. Trimming at V came to 5 bases and at J to 8 bases, leaving 6 bases not matched to a gene. Here the CDR3 reads CASSPRTSGGDIQYF. CDR3 DNA: TGTGCCAGTAGTCCCCGGACTAGCGGGGGTGACATTCAGTACTTC.

V gene TRBV9 combines with J gene TRBJ2-1, with TRBD2 matching over 7 bases. Trimming cost V 3 bases and J 0 bases; bases outside gene matches: 6. Germline V lookup: CDR1 SGDLS, CDR2 YYNGEE. The CDR3 sequence is 16 residues long. The CDR3 region has the DNA TGTGCCAGCAGCGGAACCGGCGGGAGCTCCTACAATGAGCAGTTCTTC. This gives the protein CASSGTGGSSYNEQFF.

In this sample, this clone turned up once. This chain joins TRBV5-1 and TRBJ2-2; 7 bases fit TRBD1. CDR3 length equals 16 residues. Trimming at V came to 4 bases and at J to 4 bases, leaving 10 bases not matched to a gene. Germline lookup yields CDR1 SGHRS and CDR2 YFSETQ. In DNA form, the CDR3 reads TGCGCCAGCAGCCCGAAAGGGGGCGCGGGCACCGGGGAGCTGTTTTTT. Translation: CASSPKGGAGTGELFF. The full variable domain, completed using reference TRBV5-1 and TRBJ2-2, is KAGVTQTPRYLIKTRGQQVTLSCSPISGHRSVSWYQQTPGQGLQFLFEYFSETQRNKGNFPGRFSGRQFSNSRSEMNVSTLELGDSALYLCASSPKGGAGTGELFFGEGSRLTVL.